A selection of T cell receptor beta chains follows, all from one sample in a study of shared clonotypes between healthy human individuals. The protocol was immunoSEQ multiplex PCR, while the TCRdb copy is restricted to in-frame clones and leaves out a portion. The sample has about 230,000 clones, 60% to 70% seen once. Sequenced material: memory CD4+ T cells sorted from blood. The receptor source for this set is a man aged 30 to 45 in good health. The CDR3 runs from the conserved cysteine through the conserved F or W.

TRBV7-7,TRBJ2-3,CASSPGRQRADTQYF
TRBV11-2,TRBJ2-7,CASSLVAGPPYEQYF
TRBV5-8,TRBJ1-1,CASSLAWGRNTEAFF
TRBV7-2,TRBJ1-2,CASSPRDRMLYGYTF
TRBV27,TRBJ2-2,CASSLNTGELFF
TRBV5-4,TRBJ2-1,CASSFWVGYNEQFF
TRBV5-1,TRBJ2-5,CASSLTPTGEETQYF
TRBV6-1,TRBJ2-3,CASRWARFSADTQYF
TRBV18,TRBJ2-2,CASSRAYAGELFF
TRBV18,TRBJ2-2,CASSPTSGIGTGELFF
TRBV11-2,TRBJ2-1,CASSRAGVTPNEQFF
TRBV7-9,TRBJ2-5,CASSLLPETQYF
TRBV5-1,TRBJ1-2,CASSGGALGGGYTF
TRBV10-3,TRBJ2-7,CAISERDRAYEQYF
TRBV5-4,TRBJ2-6,CASSLKRGGSGANVLTF
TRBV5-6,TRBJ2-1,CASSLSREQFF
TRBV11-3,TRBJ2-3,CASSLQGALTDTQYF
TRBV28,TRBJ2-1,CASTQAGTPSSYNEQFF
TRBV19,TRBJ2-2,CASSILPNTGELFF
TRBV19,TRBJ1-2,CASSTDRGGYTF
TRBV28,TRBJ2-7,CASSSVRGLFLGEQYF
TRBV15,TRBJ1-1,CATSRVTVMNTEAFF
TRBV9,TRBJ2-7,CASSSGRDSYEQYF
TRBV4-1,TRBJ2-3,CASSQDRGGAQGTQYF
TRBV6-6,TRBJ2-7,CASSYSTENLNEQYF
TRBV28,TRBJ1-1,CASSSIAEARTEAFF
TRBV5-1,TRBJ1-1,CASSLVIGGDTEAFF
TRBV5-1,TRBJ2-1,CASSLARLEGGLSGRARYNEQFF
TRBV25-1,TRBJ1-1,CASSEFRTGKSTEAFF
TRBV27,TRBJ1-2,CASSRGGDLLNYGYTF
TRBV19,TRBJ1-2,CASTNRGSANYGYTF
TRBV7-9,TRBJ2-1,CASSLAIGLAGGTNEQFF
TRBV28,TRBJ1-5,CASSPDRGHNQPQHF
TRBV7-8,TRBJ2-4,CASSRSNIQYF
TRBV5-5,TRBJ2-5,CASSQGITGSGETQYF
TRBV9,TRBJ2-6,CASSVTQGTGASSGANVLTF
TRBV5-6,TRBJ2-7,CASSLLAGGIWEQYF
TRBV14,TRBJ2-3,CASSQRTSLGRDTQYF
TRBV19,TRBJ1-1,CASSIQGPRNTEAFF
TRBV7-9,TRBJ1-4,CASRGTGEKLFF
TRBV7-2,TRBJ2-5,CASSLSELARHF